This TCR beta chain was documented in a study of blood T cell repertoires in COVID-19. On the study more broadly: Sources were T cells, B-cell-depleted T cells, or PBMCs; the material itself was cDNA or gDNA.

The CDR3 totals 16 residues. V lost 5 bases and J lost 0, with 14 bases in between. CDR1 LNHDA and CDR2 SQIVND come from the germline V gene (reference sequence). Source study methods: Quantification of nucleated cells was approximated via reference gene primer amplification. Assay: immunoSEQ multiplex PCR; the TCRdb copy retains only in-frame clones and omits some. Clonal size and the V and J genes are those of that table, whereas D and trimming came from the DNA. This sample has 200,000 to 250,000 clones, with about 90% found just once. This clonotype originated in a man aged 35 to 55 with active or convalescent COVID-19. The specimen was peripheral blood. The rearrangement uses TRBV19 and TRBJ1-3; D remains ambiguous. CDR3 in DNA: TGTGCCAGTAGTCCCCTGAGCATTATCTCTGGAAACACCATATATTTT. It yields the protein CASSPLSIISGNTIYF. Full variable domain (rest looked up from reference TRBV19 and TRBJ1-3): DGGITQSPKYLFRKEGQNVTLSCEQNLNHDAMYWYRQDPGQGLRLIYYSQIVNDFQKGDIAEGYSVSREKKESFPLTVTSAQKNPTAFYLCASSPLSIISGNTIYFGEGSWLTVV.